This T cell receptor beta chain appears in the sequencing data of a study of blood T cell repertoires in COVID-19. Study in general: From the United States, Italy and Spain came samples of acute and convalescent COVID-19.

Authors' methods: Estimation of nucleated cell counts relied on the amplification of reference gene primers. Sequenced by immunoSEQ multiplex PCR; TCRdb stores in-frame clones only, minus some. V and J calls and clone size are given by that table; D and trimming were obtained from the DNA. The data show more than 110,000 clones, about four fifths seen once. Germline V gives CDR1 SGHTA, CDR2 FQGNSA. V gave up 3 bases and J gave up 4 bases; unmatched junction bases: 10. The length of the CDR3 is 16 residues. V gene TRBV7-2 combines with J gene TRBJ1-1; the match to TRBD1 covers 8 bases. This sequence was found in a woman between 55 and 75 years old with acute or convalescent COVID-19. Source material: peripheral blood. The CDR3 loop reads CASSFGGSGGVTEAFF. The DNA of the CDR3 is TGTGCCAGCAGCTTCGGGGGATCAGGGGGCGTCACTGAAGCTTTCTTT.